This entry describes one TCR beta chain. Its target is unknown. The data stem from a study of cytomegalovirus exposure and HLA in healthy donors. With 60 Vbeta and 13 Jbeta primers, the PCR was carried out. This table comes from immunoSEQ multiplex PCR, and its TCRdb copy is limited to in-frame clones, with some not included. This repertoire shows 200,000 to 300,000 clones, approximately 84% found once; its top ten account for roughly 2%. J was trimmed by 9 bases and V by 5 bases; bases with no gene match: 7. Germline V CDR1 and CDR2: SEHNR, FQNEAQ (reference sequence). The CDR3 sequence is 13 residues long. Overall study findings and caveats: Later, an analysis showed that TCR beta chains associated with HLA were more clonally expanded than others that were equally common. Most TCR beta V segments were productive about 90% or about 30% of the time in an earlier analysis. The authors later found TCR association rates varying by HLA locus, with DRB1 most and HLA-C fewest.

The rearrangement uses TRBV7-9 and TRBJ2-1, with 7 bases that match TRBD1. This clonotype was sampled from a woman aged 40 to 49 in good health and CMV-seropositive. Sequencing used PBMCs. The CDR3 is CASSGDSGIEQFF. Here the CDR3 DNA reads TGTGCCAGCAGCGGGGACAGTGGCATTGAGCAGTTCTTC.